This T cell receptor (beta chain) was sequenced in a study of human T cells and chemical hapten exposure. About the research overall: Throughout the roughly 25-week study, diphenylcyclopropenone was applied weekly to the patients' scalps.

The time point: patch test 2, 6 weeks after DPC sensitization. Treatment described: therapeutic diphenylcyclopropenone sensitization with weekly scalp DPC. Ahead of each patch test application, blood was drawn. Source study methods: Sample TCR totals centred on a median of about 100,000, ranging about 23,224 to 690,600. Via MiXCR, TCRdb re-called the RACE reads, giving one row per CDR3 protein. The V and J calls shown here were made by TCRdb, not taken from the authors' results. The sample lists about 140,000 distinct CDR3 sequences, 12% occurring once. This clonotype has a handful of counts. Trimming removed 5 bases from V and 6 bases from J; junction bases left unmatched: 3. Germline values: CDR1 SNHLY, CDR2 FYNNEI. The CDR3 runs 12 residues.

V gene TRBV2 combines with J gene TRBJ1-1, with TRBD1 matching 7 bases. Sequenced material: whole blood, taken in connection with sensitization to the hapten diphenylcyclopropenone (DPC). The receptor's source is a woman between 50 and 59 years old with alopecia areata. Some clones in this sample may be carry-over from other donors' samples. The CDR3 loop reads CASSTTGAEAFF. The CDR3, as DNA: TGTGCCAGCAGTACTACAGGGGCTGAAGCTTTCTTT.